Sequencing of this T cell receptor beta chain was carried out in a study of neurological immune-mediated disorders. CDR1 and CDR2 from the germline V gene are SGHNT and YENEEA. This CDR3 is built from 13 residues. V lost 3 bases, J lost 0 bases, and 5 bases lay in between. Each CDR3 protein is one row after TCRdb ran MiXCR on the 5' RACE reads. The data contain tens of thousands of distinct CDR3 sequences, 2% to 3% of them seen just once; the ten biggest clones take up less than 3%. This clonotype was detected many times. The chain recombines TRBV11-3 with TRBJ1-1; D call uncertain. The material sequenced was PBMCs. This receptor was obtained from a man over 45 with multiple sclerosis. In nucleotides, the CDR3 is TGTGCCAGCAGCTTTGAGATGAACACTGAAGCTTTCTTT. Its translation: CASSFEMNTEAFF.